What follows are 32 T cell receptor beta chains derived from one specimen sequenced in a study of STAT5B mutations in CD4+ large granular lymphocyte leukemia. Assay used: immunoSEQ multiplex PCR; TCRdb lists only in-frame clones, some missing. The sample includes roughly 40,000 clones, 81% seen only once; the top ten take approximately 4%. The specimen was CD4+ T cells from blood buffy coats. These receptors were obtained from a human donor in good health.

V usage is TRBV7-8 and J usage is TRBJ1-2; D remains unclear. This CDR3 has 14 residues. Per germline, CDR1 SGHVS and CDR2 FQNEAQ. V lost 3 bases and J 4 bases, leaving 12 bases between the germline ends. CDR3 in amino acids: CASSFATPGYGYTF. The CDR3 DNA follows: TGTGCCAGCAGCTTTGCCACCCCGGGCTATGGCTACACCTTC.

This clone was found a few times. This chain's CDR3 is CASRAGAEETQYF. Here the CDR3 DNA reads TGTGCCAGTAGGGCGGGGGCGGAAGAGACCCAGTACTTC. The chain has TRBV19 and TRBJ2-5, with a possible D match to TRBD2 (7 bases). The germline V and J ends were trimmed by 6 bases and 3 bases, with 11 bases remaining between them. In germline, CDR1 is LNHDA, CDR2 SQIVND (reference sequence). CDR3 size: 13 residues.

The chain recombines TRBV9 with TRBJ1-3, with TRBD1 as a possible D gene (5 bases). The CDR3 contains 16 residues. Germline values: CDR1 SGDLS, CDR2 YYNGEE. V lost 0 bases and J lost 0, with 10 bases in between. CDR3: CASSVGGGFSGNTIYF. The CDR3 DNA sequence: TGTGCCAGCAGCGTAGGGGGCGGATTCTCTGGAAACACCATATATTTT.

As DNA, the CDR3 is TGCACCAGCAGCCTAGTTACAGATACGCAGTATTTT. It yields the protein CTSSLVTDTQYF. This rearrangement joins TRBV1 to TRBJ2-3; the table's D call TRBD2 went unverified against the DNA. TRBV1 is an annotated pseudogene. The CDR3 has 12 amino acids.

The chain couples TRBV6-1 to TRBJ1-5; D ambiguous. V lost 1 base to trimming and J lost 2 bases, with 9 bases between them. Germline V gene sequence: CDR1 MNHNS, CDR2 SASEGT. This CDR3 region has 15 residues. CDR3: CASSEGRKGNQPQHF. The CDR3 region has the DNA TGTGCCAGCAGTGAAGGGAGGAAGGGCAATCAGCCCCAGCATTTT.

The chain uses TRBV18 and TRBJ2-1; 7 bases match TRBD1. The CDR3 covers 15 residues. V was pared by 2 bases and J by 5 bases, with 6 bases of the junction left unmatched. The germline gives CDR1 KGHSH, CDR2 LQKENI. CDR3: CASSPYRGENNEQFF. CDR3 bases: TGTGCCAGCTCACCATACAGGGGTGAAAACAATGAGCAGTTCTTC.

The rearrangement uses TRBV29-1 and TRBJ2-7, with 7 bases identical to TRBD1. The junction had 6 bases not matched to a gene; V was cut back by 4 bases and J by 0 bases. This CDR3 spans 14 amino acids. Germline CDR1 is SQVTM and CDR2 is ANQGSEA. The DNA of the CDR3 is TGCAGCGTTGTGTGGGACAGACGCTCCTACGAGCAGTACTTC. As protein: CSVVWDRRSYEQYF.

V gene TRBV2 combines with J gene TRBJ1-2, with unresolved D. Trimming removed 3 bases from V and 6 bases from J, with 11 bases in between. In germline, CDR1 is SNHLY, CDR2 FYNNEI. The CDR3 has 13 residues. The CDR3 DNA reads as TGTGCCAGCAGTGACAGGAAGGTTGATGGCTACACCTTC. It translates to CASSDRKVDGYTF. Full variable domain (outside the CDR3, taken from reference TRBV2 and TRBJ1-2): EPEVTQTPSHQVTQMGQEVILRCVPISNHLYFYWYRQILGQKVEFLVSFYNNEISEKSEIFDDQFSVERPDGSNFTLKIRSTKLEDSAMYFCASSDRKVDGYTFGSGTRLTVV.

CDR3 loop: CASSQDWAAYEQYF. The CDR3 DNA reads TGCGCCAGCAGCCAAGACTGGGCAGCCTACGAGCAGTACTTC. This chain joins TRBV4-3 and TRBJ2-7; no clear D gene. The CDR3 runs to 14 residues. Germline-derived CDR1 and CDR2 are LGHNA and YSLEER. The V and J ends lost 0 bases and 2 bases respectively, with 8 bases between them.

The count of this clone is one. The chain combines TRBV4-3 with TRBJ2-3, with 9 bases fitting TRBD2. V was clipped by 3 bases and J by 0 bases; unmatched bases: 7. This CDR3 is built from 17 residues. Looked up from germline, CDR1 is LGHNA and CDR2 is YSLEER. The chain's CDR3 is CASSQGASGESTDTQYF. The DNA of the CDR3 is TGCGCCAGCAGCCAGGGGGCTAGCGGGGAAAGCACAGATACGCAGTATTTT.

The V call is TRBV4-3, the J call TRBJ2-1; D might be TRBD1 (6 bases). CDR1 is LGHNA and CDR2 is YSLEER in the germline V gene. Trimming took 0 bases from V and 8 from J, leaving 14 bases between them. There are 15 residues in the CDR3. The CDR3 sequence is CASSQDRGSLDEQFF. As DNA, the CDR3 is TGCGCCAGCAGCCAAGATAGGGGGAGCTTGGATGAGCAGTTCTTC.

In DNA, the CDR3 is TGCGCCAGCAGCCAAACAGGGACCCAAAAGCATTTT. Amino acid sequence: CASSQTGTQKHF. The V and J genes are TRBV4-1 and TRBJ1-5, with D perhaps matching TRBD1 (6 bases). CDR1 is MGHRA, CDR2 YSYEKL, per germline. Trimming removed 2 bases at V and 14 bases at J, with 13 bases between. The CDR3 length is 12 residues.

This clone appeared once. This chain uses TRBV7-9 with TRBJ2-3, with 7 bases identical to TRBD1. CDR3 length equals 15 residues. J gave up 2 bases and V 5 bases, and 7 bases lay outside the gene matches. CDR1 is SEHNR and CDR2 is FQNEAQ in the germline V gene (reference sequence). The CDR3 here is CASSVRGSYTDTQYF. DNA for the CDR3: TGTGCCAGCAGCGTCAGGGGGAGTTACACAGATACGCAGTATTTT.

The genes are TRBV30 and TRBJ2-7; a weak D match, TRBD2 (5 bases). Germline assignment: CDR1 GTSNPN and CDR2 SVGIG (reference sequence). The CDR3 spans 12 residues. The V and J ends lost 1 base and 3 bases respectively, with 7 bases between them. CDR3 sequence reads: CAWSERGYEQYF. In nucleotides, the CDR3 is TGTGCCTGGAGTGAACGGGGCTACGAGCAGTACTTC.

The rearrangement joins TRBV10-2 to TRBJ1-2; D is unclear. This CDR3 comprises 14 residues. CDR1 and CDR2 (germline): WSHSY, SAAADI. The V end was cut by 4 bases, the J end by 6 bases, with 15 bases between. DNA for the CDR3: TGCGCCAGCAGTGGGGTCGTGGACGGAGATGGCTACACCTTC. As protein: CASSGVVDGDGYTF.

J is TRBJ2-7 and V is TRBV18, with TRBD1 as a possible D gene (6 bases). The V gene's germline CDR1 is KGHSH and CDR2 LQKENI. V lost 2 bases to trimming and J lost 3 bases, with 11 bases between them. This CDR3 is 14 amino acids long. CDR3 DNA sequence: TGTGCCAGCTCACCATACGGGACAAACTACGAGCAGTACTTC. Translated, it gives CASSPYGTNYEQYF.

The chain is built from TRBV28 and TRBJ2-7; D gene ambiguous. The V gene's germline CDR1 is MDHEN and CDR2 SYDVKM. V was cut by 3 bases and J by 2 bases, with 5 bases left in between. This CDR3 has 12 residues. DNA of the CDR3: TGTGCCAGCAGTTTTCGCACCTACGAGCAGTACTTC. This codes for CASSFRTYEQYF.

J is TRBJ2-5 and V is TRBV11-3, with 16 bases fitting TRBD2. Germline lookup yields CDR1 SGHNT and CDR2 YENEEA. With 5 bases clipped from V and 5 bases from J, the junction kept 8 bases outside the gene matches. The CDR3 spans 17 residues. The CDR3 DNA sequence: TGTGCCAGCAGCCAGGGACTAGCGGGAGGGCCTGGCGAGACCCAGTACTTC. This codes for CASSQGLAGGPGETQYF.

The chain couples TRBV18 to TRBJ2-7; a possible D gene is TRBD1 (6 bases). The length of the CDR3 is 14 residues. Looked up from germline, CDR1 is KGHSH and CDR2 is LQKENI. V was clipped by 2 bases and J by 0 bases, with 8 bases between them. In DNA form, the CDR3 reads TGTGCCAGCTCACCAACAGGGAACTCCTACGAGCAGTACTTC. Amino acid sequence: CASSPTGNSYEQYF.

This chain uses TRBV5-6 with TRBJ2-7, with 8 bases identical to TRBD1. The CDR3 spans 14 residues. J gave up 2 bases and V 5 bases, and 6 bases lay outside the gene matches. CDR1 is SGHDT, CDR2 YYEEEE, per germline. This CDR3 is CASRTTTGAYEQYF. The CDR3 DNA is TGTGCCAGCAGAACTACGACAGGGGCCTACGAGCAGTACTTC.

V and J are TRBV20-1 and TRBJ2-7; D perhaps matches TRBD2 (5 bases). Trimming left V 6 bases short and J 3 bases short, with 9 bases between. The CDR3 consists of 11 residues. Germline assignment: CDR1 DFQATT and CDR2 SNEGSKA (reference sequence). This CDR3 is CSAPDFYEQYF. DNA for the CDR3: TGCAGTGCCCCGGACTTCTACGAGCAGTACTTC.

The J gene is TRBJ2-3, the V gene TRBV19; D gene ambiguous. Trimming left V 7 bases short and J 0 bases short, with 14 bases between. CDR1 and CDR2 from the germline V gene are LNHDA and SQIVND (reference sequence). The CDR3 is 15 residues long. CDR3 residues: CASTGVHGSTDTQYF. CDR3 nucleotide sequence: TGTGCCAGTACCGGTGTACATGGTAGCACAGATACGCAGTATTTT.

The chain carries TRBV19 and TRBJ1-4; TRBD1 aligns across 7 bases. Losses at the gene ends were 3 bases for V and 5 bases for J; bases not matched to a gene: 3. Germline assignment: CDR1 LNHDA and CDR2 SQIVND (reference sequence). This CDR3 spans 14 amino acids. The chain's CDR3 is CASSMKQGNEKLFF. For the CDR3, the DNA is TGTGCCAGTAGTATGAAACAGGGGAATGAAAAACTGTTTTTT.

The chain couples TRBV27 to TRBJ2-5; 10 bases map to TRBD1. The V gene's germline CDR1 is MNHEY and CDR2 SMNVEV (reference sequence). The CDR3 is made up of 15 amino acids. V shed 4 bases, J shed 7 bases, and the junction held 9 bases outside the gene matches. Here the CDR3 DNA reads TGTGCCAGCAGTTCCCGGGGGACAGGGGAAGGGACCCAGTACTTC. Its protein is CASSSRGTGEGTQYF.

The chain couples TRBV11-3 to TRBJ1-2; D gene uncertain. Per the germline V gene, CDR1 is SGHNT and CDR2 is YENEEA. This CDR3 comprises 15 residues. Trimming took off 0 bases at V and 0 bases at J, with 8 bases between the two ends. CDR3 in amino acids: CASSLDNSANYGYTF. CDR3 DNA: TGTGCCAGCAGCTTAGATAACTCGGCTAACTATGGCTACACCTTC. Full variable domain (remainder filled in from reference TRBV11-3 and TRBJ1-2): EAGVVQSPRYKIIEKKQPVAFWCNPISGHNTLYWYLQNLGQGPELLIRYENEEAVDDSQLPKDRFSAERLKGVDSTLKIQPAELGDSAVYLCASSLDNSANYGYTFGSGTRLTVV.

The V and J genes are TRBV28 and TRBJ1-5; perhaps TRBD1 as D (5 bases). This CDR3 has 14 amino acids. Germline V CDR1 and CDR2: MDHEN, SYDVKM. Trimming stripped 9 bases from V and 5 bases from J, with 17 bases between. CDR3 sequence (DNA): TGTGCCAGTAATAGGGACGGGAGGCATCAGCCCCAGCATTTT. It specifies CASNRDGRHQPQHF.

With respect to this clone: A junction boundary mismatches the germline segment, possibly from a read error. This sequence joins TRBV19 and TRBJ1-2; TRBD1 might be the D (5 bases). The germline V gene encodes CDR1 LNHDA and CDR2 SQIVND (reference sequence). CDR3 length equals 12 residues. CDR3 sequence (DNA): TGTGCCAGTAGTGTACGTGCACAGGCGACAAACTTC. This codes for CASSVRAQATNF.

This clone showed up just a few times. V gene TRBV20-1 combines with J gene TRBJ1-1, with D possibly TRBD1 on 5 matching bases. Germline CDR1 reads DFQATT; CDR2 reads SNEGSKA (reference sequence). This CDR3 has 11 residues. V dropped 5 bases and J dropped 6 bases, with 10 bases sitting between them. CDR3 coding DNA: TGCAGTGCTGCCCGGGACCCTGAAGCTTTCTTT. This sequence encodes CSAARDPEAFF.

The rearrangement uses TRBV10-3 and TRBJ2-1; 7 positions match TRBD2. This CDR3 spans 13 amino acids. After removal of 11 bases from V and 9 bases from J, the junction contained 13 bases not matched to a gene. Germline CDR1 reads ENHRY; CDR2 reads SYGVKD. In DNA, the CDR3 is TGTGCCTCCCGGGGACGGGAGGATGGTGAGCAGTTCTTC. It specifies CASRGREDGEQFF.

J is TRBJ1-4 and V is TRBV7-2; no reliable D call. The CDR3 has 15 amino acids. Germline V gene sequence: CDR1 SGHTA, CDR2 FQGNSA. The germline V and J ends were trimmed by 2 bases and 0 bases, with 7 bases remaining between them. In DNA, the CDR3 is TGTGCCAGCAGCTTATCGGGAACAACTAATGAAAAACTGTTTTTT. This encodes CASSLSGTTNEKLFF. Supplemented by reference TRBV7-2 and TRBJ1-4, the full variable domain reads GAGVSQSPSNKVTEKGKDVELRCDPISGHTALYWYRQSLGQGLEFLIYFQGNSAPDKSGLPSDRFSAERTGGSVSTLTIQRTQQEDSAVYLCASSLSGTTNEKLFFGSGTQLSVL.

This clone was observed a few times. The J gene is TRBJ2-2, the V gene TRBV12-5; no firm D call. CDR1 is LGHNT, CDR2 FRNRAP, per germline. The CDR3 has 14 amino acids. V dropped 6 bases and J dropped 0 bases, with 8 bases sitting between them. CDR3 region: CASGAQANTGELFF. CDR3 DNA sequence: TGTGCTAGTGGGGCCCAGGCGAACACCGGGGAGCTGTTTTTT.

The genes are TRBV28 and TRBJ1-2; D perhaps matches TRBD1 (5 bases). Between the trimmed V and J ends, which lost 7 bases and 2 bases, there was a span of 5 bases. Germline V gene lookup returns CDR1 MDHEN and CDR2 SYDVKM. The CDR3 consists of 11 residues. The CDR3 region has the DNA TGTGCCAGCAACAGGAACTATGGCTACACCTTC. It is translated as CASNRNYGYTF.